Shown below are 4 T cell receptor beta chains from a single sample sequenced in a study of shared clonotypes between healthy human individuals. The table came from immunoSEQ multiplex PCR; TCRdb's copy has only in-frame clones and leaves some out. The sample holds under 2,000,000 clones, about 95% seen once. CD45RO-negative, CCR7-selected cells formed the naive CD8 fraction, which excluded terminally differentiated effector memory CD45RA+ cells. The specimen was naive CD8+ T cells sorted from blood. The receptor source for this set is a man between 18 and 29 years old in good health.

V and J are TRBV28 and TRBJ2-7; D unresolved. The length of the CDR3 is 12 residues. The germline gives CDR1 MDHEN, CDR2 SYDVKM. Trimming removed 2 bases from V and 3 bases from J, with 5 bases in between. The CDR3 DNA is TGTGCCAGCAGTTTAGCGGACTACGAGCAGTACTTC. The encoded protein is CASSLADYEQYF. The whole variable domain, filled in from reference TRBV28 and TRBJ2-7, reads DVKVTQSSRYLVKRTGEKVFLECVQDMDHENMFWYRQDPGLGLRLIYFSYDVKMKEKGDIPEGYSVSREKKERFSLILESASTNQTSMYLCASSLADYEQYFGPGTRLTVT.

V usage is TRBV5-4 and J usage is TRBJ2-7; D gene uncertain. The V end was cut by 3 bases, the J end by 0 bases, with 10 bases between. The germline V gene encodes CDR1 SGHNT and CDR2 YYREEE (reference sequence). This CDR3 is built from 14 residues. The CDR3 loop reads CASSSGLYSYEQYF. CDR3 DNA: TGTGCCAGCAGCTCGGGCCTTTACTCCTACGAGCAGTACTTC.

In its sample, this clone was seen a few times. The chain couples TRBV29-1 to TRBJ1-1; D is ambiguous. Germline values: CDR1 SQVTM, CDR2 ANQGSEA. Trimming removed 0 bases at V and 0 bases at J, with 5 bases between. This CDR3 has 13 amino acids. DNA for the CDR3: TGCAGCGTTGAAGATTCAGTGAACACTGAAGCTTTCTTT. It encodes CSVEDSVNTEAFF.

The DNA for the CDR3 is TGTGCCAGCAGCCAAGCGAGACAGGGGACTAATGAAAAACTGTTTTTT. Protein: CASSQARQGTNEKLFF. This sequence joins TRBV4-2 and TRBJ1-4; 8 positions match TRBD1. The CDR3 consists of 16 residues. The trim removed 1 base at V and 2 bases at J, leaving 3 bases unmatched. Germline V gives CDR1 LGHNA, CDR2 YNFKEQ.